This TCR beta chain came from a study of blood T cell repertoires in COVID-19. Study overall: The cDNA or gDNA used as material had been derived from T cells, B-cell-depleted T cells, or PBMCs.

Per the study methods: By means of reference gene primer amplification, nucleated cell counts were estimated. Sequencing used immunoSEQ multiplex PCR; TCRdb keeps in-frame clones, though not all of them. V and J calls and clone size come straight from that table; D and trimming were deduced from the DNA. The sample consists of 250,000 or so clones, around 90% of them appearing once. Residents of 24 US areas, aged 18 to 89 years, made up the participants. Participants had their cohort set by participant-reported clinical history. The V gene lost 5 bases and the J gene lost 4 bases, with 26 bases spanning the gap. This CDR3 spans 18 amino acids. Per germline, CDR1 SGHVS and CDR2 FNYEAQ. This clone occurred once.

This TCR was sampled from a woman aged 30 to 39 with acute COVID-19. Source material: PBMCs or T cells enriched from blood (not recorded which). The chain joins TRBV7-6 to TRBJ1-1; tentatively, D is TRBD1 (5 bases). For the CDR3, the DNA is TGTGCCAGCAGCCCCACCTCGTCTCCCAGGGCCCCAGCCACTGAAGCTTTCTTT. This gives the protein CASSPTSSPRAPATEAFF.